The 10 T cell receptor beta chains in this list originate from one sample, sequenced in a study of blood T cell repertoires in COVID-19. Here immunoSEQ multiplex PCR was the method, and the copy in TCRdb shows in-frame clones only, minus some. The sample holds 35,000 to 40,000 clones, nearly 90% seen once. The sample taken for sequencing was peripheral blood. All receptors derive from a man in his fifties or sixties with active or convalescent COVID-19.

Comment on this clone: One end of the junction varies from germline; a read error may be responsible. V gene TRBV5-4 combines with J gene TRBJ1-4; 8 bases agree with TRBD1. Germline loops: CDR1 SGHNT, CDR2 YYREEE (reference sequence). The CDR3 totals 12 residues. The CDR3 protein is CASSLAGGQATF. The CDR3 bases are TGTGCCAGCAGCTTGGCCGGGGGACAGGCGACTTTT.

This sequence joins TRBV5-1 and TRBJ2-5; 11 bases are shared with TRBD1. Germline trimming cut 2 bases from V and 1 base from J; bases unmatched to any gene: 4. The CDR3 is made up of 16 amino acids. Germline lookup yields CDR1 SGHRS and CDR2 YFSETQ. As DNA, the CDR3 is TGCGCCAGCAGCTTAGGGGACAGGGGGGCCCAAGAGACCCAGTACTTC. Translated: CASSLGDRGAQETQYF.

This clone was picked up a small number of times. The chain recombines TRBV15 with TRBJ1-1; 8 bases are a match to TRBD1. The CDR3 is 16 amino acids. V was pared by 0 bases and J by 1 base, with 4 bases of the junction left unmatched. The germline V gene encodes CDR1 LNHNV and CDR2 YYDKDF (reference sequence). The CDR3 loop is CATSRDRTGWNTEAFF. The CDR3 DNA sequence: TGTGCCACCAGCAGAGATAGGACAGGGTGGAACACTGAAGCTTTCTTT. The entire variable domain, with the rest obtained from reference TRBV15 and TRBJ1-1, is as follows: DAMVIQNPRYQVTQFGKPVTLSCSQTLNHNVMYWYQQKSSQAPKLLFHYYDKDFNNEADTPDNFQSRRPNTSFCFLDIRSPGLGDTAMYLCATSRDRTGWNTEAFFGQGTRLTVV.

This chain connects TRBV7-2 to TRBJ2-5; 10 bases agree with TRBD2. Germline V gives CDR1 SGHTA, CDR2 FQGNSA. The V gene end was trimmed by 5 bases and the J gene end by 4 bases; junction bases not matched to a gene: 10. The CDR3 has 16 residues. CDR3 bases: TGTGCCAGCAGCCTACAGAAGCGGGAGGGCCGAGAGACCCAGTACTTC. Protein product: CASSLQKREGRETQYF.

The chain links TRBV4-1 to TRBJ1-5, with D tentatively TRBD1 (5 bases). The CDR3 loop spans 16 amino acids. Trimming pared 0 bases from V and 7 bases from J, leaving 16 bases between. The germline V gene has CDR1 MGHRA and CDR2 YSYEKL. CDR3 nucleotides: TGCGCCAGCAGCCAAGAGGCCTCGGGGGGATACCAGCCCCAGCATTTT. Translated: CASSQEASGGYQPQHF.

In this sample, this clone turned up once. The V gene is TRBV7-2, the J gene TRBJ2-4; D ambiguous. Between the trimmed V and J ends, which lost 0 bases and 0 bases, there was a span of 18 bases. From germline, CDR1 is SGHTA and CDR2 FQGNSA. There are 19 residues in the CDR3. The CDR3 is CASSLAPIVRELAKNIQYF. The CDR3 nucleotides are TGTGCCAGCAGCTTAGCACCAATCGTGAGAGAACTAGCCAAAAACATTCAGTACTTC.

The CDR3 spells CACTGTTLEQYF. In nucleotides, the CDR3 is TGTGCCTGTACCGGGACTACTCTCGAGCAGTACTTC. The V and J genes are TRBV30 and TRBJ2-7; 7 bases match TRBD2. The germline gives CDR1 GTSNPN, CDR2 SVGIG (reference sequence). The CDR3 is 12 amino acids. The ends lost 6 bases at V and 6 bases at J; junction bases unmatched: 8. The whole variable domain, filled in from reference TRBV30 and TRBJ2-7, reads SQTIHQWPATLVQPVGSPLSLECTVEGTSNPNLYWYRQAAGRGLQLLFYSVGIGQISSEVPQNLSASRPQDRQFILSSKKLLLSDSGFYLCACTGTTLEQYFGPGTRLTVT.

The chain carries TRBV3-1 (or the pseudogene TRBV3-2) and TRBJ2-1; 7 nucleotides match TRBD2. V was pared by 4 bases and J by 3 bases, with 9 bases of the junction left unmatched. CDR1 and CDR2 (germline): LGHDT, YNNKEL (reference sequence). This CDR3 has 16 amino acids. The CDR3 is CASSPYLAVIYNEQFF. The CDR3 bases are TGTGCCAGCAGCCCATATCTAGCGGTGATCTACAATGAGCAGTTCTTC.

The chain combines TRBV5-1 with TRBJ1-3, with TRBD1 as a possible D gene (6 bases). Germline CDR1 SGHRS, CDR2 YFSETQ. This CDR3 spans 15 amino acids. Trimming stripped 4 bases from V and 2 bases from J, with 13 bases between. DNA of the CDR3: TGCGCCAGCAGCATAGGACAGTCGGCTGGAAACACCATATATTTT. Its protein product is CASSIGQSAGNTIYF.

The CDR3: CASSEGLAGGFYYEQYF. The CDR3 DNA reads TGTGCCAGCAGCGAGGGACTAGCGGGAGGGTTCTACTACGAGCAGTACTTC. V usage is TRBV9 and J usage is TRBJ2-7, with 16 bases matching TRBD2. The CDR3 is 17 amino acids. Germline CDR1 reads SGDLS; CDR2 reads YYNGEE. Unmatched junction bases numbered 6, after V lost 3 bases and J lost 3 bases.